This is a list of T cell receptor beta chains from one sample in a study of beta chain features in type 1 diabetes. Repertoires were generated with immunoSEQ multiplex PCR, while TCRdb's copy carries only in-frame clones and drops some. The sample yields roughly 730,000 clones, about an eighth seen once. The sequencing input was naive CD4+ T cells from blood. Receptor source: a man aged 18 to 30 with type 1 diabetes. Each CDR3 is given without its conserved first and last residue.

V	J	length	CDR3
TRBV30	TRBJ1-5	11	AWSPEGNQPQH
TRBV27	TRBJ2-7	12	ASGGQGKSYEQY
TRBV5-1	TRBJ2-7	12	ASSRVTGVNEQY
TRBV6-1	TRBJ2-3	10	ASRGTADTQY
TRBV6-6	TRBJ2-2	10	ASGKRHAELF
TRBV5-6	TRBJ2-7	10	ASSLPASEQY
TRBV9	TRBJ2-2	13	ASSLGQGDTGELF
TRBV30	TRBJ1-1	13	AWSPSGLLNTEAF
TRBV28	TRBJ1-2	11	ASSFGQSYGYT
TRBV29-1	TRBJ1-1	10	SVERGDTEAF